This T cell receptor (beta chain) derives from a study of identical twins. V was pared by 6 bases and J by 4 bases, with 8 bases of the junction left unmatched. Germline CDR1 reads SGDLS; CDR2 reads YYNGEE. The CDR3 is 15 amino acids. MiXCR, applied by TCRdb to the 5' RACE reads, yields one record per CDR3 protein. The data contain hundreds of thousands of distinct CDR3 sequences, over 8.5% of them singletons. This clonotype was counted between two and nine times. These data are also associated with another study on yellow fever vaccine responses in identical twins.

This clonotype was obtained from a woman aged 18-35 years in good health. The sample taken for sequencing was PBMCs. This chain joins TRBV9 and TRBJ2-2, with TRBD2 matching 8 bases. The CDR3 region is CASNMGSGVTGELFF. The CDR3 DNA sequence: TGTGCCAGCAACATGGGTAGCGGGGTCACCGGGGAGCTGTTTTTT.